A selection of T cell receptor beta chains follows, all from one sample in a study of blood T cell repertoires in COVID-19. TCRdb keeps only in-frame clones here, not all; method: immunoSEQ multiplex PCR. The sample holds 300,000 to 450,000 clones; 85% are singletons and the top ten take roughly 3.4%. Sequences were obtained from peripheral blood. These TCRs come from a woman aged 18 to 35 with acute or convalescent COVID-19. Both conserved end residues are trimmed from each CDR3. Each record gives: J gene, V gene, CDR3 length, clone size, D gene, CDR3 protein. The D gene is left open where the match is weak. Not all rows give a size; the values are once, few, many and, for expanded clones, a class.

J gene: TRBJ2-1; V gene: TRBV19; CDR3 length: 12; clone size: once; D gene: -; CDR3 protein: ASTLQDGDNEQF
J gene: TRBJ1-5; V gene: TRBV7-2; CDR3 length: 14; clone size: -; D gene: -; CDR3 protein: ASSAQSGLSNQPQH
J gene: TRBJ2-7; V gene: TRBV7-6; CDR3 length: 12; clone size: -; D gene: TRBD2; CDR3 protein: ASSLVQRESEQY
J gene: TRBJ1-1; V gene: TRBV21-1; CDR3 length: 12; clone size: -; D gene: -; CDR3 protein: ARTEGRRDTEAF
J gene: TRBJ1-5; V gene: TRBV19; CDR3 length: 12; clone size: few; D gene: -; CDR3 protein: ASSIGVFDQPQH
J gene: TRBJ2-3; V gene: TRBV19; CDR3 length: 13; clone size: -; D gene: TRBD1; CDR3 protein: ASSSPDRGRDTQY
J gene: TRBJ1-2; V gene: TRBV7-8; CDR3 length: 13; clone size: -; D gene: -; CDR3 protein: ASLPSPGGNYGYT
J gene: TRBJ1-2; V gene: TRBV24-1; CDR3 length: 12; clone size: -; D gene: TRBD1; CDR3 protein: ATSDPGQGDSYT
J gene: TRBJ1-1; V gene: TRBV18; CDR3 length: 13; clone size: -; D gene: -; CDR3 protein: ASSPTTELNTEAF
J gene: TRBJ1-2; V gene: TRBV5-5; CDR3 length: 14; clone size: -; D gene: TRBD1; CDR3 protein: ASSLGFAGGNYGYT
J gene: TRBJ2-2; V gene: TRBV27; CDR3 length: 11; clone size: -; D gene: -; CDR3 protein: ASSLFSSGELF
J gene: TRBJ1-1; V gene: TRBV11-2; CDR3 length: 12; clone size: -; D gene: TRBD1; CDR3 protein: ASSARQGFTEAF
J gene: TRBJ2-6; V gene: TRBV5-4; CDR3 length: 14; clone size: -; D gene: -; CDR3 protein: ASSLAGHSGANVLT
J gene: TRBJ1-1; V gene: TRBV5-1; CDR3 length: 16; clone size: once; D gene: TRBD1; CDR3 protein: ASSLALQGERVNTEAF
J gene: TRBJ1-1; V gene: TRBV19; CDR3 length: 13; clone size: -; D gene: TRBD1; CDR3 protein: ATNSPGQGATEAF
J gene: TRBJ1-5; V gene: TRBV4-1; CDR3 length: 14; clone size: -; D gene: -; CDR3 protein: ASSQDGRGGNQPQH
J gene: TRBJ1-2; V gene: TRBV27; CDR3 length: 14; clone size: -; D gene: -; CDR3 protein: ASSLRTVEGNYGYT
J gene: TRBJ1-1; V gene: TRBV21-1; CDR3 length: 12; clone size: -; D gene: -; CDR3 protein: ASSTVTGHTEAF
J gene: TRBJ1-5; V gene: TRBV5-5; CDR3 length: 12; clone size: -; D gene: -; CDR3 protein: ASSLILGSQPQH
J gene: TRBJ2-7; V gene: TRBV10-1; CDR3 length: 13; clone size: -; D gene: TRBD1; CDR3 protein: ASSAGTGRTYEQY
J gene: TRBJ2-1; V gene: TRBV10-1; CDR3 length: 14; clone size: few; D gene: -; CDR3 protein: ASSESGAGAYNEQF
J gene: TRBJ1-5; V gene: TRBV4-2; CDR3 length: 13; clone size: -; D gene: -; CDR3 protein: ASSQGVTAVQPQH
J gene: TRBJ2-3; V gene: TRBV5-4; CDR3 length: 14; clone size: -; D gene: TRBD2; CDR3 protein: ASTIPSGGGTDTQY
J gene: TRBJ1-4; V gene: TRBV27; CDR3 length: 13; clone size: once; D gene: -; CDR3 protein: ASSPGQTAIEKLF
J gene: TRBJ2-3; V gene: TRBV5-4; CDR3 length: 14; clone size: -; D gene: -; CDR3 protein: ASSLDVGLNTDTQY
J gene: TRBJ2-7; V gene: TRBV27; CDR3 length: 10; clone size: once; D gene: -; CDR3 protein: ASSFGQGEQY
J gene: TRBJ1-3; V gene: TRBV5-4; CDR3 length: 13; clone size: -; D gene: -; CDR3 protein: ASSLARGSGNTIY
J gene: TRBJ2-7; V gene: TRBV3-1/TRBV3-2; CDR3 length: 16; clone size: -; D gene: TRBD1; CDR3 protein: ASSQGGLGTGIPYEQY
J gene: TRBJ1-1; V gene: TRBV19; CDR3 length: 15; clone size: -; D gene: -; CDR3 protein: ASSLGKVMVGDTEAF
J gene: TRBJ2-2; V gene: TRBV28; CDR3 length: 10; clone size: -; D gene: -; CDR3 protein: ASTQGSGELF
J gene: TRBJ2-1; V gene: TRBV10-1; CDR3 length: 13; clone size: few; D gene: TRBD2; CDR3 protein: ASSEGPSGVNEQF
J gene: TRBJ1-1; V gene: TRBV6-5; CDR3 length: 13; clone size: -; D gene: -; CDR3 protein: ASSHRDRLNTEAF
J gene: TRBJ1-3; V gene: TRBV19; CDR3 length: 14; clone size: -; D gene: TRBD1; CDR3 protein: ASKDRGLSPGNTIY